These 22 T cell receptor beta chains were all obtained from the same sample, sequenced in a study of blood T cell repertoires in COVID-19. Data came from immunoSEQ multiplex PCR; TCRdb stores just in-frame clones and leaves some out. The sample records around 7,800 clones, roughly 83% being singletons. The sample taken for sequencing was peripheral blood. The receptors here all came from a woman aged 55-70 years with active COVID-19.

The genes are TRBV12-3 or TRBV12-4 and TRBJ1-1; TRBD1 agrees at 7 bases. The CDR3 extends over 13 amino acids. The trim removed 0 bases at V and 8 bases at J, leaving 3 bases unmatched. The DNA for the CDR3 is TGTGCCAGCAGTTTAGCGGAGGGGGCCGAAGCTTTCTTT. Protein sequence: CASSLAEGAEAFF.

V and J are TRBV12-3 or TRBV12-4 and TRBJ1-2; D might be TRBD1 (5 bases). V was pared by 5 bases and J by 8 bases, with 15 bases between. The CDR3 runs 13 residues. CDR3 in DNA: TGTGCCAGCAGTGGAAACAGGAATGTGGGCTACACCTTC. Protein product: CASSGNRNVGYTF.

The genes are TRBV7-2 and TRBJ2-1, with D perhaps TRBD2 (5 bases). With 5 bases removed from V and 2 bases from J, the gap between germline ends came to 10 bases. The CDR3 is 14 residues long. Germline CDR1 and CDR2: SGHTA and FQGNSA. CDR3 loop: CASSPPGTYNEQFF. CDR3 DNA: TGTGCCAGCAGCCCCCCCGGGACCTACAATGAGCAGTTCTTC. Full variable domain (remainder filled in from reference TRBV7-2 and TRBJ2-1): GAGVSQSPSNKVTEKGKDVELRCDPISGHTALYWYRQSLGQGLEFLIYFQGNSAPDKSGLPSDRFSAERTGGSVSTLTIQRTQQEDSAVYLCASSPPGTYNEQFFGPGTRLTVL.

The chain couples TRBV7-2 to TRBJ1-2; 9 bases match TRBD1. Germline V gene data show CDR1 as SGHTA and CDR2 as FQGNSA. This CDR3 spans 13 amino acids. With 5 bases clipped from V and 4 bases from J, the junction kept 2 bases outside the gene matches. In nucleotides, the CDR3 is TGTGCCAGCAGCCCGACAGGGGGCTATGGCTACACCTTC. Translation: CASSPTGGYGYTF.

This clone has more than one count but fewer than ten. The CDR3 reads CASSDGQFYEQYF. For the CDR3, the DNA is TGTGCCAGCAGCGACGGACAGTTCTACGAGCAGTACTTC. The chain recombines TRBV27 with TRBJ2-7; tentative D call: TRBD1 (6 bases). With 6 bases removed from V and 3 bases from J, the gap between germline ends came to 12 bases. The germline V gene has CDR1 MNHEY and CDR2 SMNVEV (reference sequence). This CDR3 is 13 amino acids long.

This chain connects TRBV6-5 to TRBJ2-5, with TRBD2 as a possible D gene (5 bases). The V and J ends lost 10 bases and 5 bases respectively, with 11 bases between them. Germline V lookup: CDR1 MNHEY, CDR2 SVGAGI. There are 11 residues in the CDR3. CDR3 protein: CATGRGETQYF. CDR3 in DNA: TGTGCCACCGGACGAGGGGAGACCCAGTACTTC.

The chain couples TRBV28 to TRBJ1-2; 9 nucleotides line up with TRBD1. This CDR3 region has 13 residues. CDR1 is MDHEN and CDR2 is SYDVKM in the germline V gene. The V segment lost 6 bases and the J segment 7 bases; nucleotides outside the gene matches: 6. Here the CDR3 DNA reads TGTGCCAGCAGATTCCGGGACAGGGCTGGCTACACCTTC. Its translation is CASRFRDRAGYTF.

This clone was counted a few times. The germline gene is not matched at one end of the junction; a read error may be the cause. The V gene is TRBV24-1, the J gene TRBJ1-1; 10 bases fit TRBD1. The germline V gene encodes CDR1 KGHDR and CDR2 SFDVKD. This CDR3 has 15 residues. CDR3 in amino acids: CATSEPTGTGAPLVF. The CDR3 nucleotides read TGTGCCACCAGTGAGCCTACCGGGACAGGGGCGCCCCTAGTGTTT.

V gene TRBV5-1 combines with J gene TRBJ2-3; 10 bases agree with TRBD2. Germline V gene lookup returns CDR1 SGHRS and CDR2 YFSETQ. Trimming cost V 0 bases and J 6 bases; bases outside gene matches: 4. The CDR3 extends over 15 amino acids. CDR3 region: CASSLGSGGPDTQYF. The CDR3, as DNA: TGCGCCAGCAGCTTGGGTAGCGGGGGGCCCGATACGCAGTATTTT.

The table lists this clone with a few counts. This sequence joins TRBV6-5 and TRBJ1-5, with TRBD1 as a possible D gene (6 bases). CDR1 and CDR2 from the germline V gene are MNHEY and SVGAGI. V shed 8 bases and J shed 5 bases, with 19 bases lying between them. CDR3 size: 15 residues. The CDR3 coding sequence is TGTGCCAGCGGGCTGCTATGGGCAGGGGATCAGCCCCAGCATTTT. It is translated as CASGLLWAGDQPQHF.

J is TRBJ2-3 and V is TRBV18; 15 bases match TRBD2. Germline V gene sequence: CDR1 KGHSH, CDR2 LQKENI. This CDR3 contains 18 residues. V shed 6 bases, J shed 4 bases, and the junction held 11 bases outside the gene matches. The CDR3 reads CASSRTSGGASWADTQYF. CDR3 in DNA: TGTGCCAGCTCCCGGACTAGCGGGGGGGCGAGTTGGGCAGATACGCAGTATTTT.

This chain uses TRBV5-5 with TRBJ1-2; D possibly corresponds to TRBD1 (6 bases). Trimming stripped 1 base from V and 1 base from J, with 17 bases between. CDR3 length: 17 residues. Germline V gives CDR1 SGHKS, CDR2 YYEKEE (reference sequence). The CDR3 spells CASSLSIGQQINYGYTF. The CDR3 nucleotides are TGTGCCAGCAGCTTGTCCATAGGACAGCAAATTAACTATGGCTACACCTTC.

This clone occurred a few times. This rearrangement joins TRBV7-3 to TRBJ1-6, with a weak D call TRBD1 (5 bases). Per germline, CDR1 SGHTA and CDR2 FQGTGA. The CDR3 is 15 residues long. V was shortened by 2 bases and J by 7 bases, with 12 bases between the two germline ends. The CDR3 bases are TGTGCCAGCAGCTTATCGGGGACTGGCAATTCACCCCTCCACTTT. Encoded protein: CASSLSGTGNSPLHF.

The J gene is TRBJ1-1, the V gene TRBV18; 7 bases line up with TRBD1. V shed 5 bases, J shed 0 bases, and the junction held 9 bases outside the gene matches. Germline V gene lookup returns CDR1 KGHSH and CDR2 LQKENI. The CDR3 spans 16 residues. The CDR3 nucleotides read TGTGCCAGCTCAGCAAGGGGGCCCCCTATGAACACTGAAGCTTTCTTT. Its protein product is CASSARGPPMNTEAFF.

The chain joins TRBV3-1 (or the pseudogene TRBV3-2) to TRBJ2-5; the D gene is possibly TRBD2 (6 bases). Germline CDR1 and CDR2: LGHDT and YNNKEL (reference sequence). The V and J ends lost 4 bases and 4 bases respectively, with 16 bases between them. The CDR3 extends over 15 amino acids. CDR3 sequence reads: CASSLGGGAGETQYF. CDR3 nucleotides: TGTGCCAGCAGCCTTGGAGGAGGGGCGGGAGAGACCCAGTACTTC.

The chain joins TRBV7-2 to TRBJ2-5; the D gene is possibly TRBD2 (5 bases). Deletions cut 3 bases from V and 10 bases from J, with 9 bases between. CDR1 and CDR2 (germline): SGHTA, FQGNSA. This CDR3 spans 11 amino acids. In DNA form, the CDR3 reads TGTGCCAGCAGCTTCGGGGTGGGCCAGTACTTC. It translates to CASSFGVGQYF.

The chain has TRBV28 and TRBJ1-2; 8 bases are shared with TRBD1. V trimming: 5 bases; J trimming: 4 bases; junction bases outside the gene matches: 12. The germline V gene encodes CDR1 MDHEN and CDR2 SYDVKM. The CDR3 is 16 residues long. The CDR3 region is CASSLTPGQALYGYTF. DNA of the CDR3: TGTGCCAGCAGTCTGACCCCGGGACAGGCCCTCTATGGCTACACCTTC.

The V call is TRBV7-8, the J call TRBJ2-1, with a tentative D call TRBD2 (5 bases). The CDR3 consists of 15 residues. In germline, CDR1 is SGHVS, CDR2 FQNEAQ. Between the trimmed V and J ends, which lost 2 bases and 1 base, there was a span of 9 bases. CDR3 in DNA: TGTGCCAGCAGCTTATTGGGCGGGTCCTACAATGAGCAGTTCTTC. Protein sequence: CASSLLGGSYNEQFF. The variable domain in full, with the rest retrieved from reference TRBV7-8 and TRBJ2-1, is GAGVSQSPRYKVAKRGQDVALRCDPISGHVSLFWYQQALGQGPEFLTYFQNEAQLDKSGLPSDRFFAERPEGSVSTLKIQRTQQEDSAVYLCASSLLGGSYNEQFFGPGTRLTVL.

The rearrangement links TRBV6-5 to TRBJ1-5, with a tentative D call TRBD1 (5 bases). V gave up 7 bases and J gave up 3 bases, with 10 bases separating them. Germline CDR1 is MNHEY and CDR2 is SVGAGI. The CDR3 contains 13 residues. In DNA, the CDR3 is TGTGCCAGCACAAGACAGTTCAATCAGCCCCAGCATTTT. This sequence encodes CASTRQFNQPQHF.

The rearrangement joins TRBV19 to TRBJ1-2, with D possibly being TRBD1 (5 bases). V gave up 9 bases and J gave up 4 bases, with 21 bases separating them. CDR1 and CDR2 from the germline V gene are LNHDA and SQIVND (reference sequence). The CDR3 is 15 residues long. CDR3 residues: CASHFSGGGSYGYTF. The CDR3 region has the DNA TGTGCCAGCCACTTCTCCGGGGGAGGAAGCTATGGCTACACCTTC.

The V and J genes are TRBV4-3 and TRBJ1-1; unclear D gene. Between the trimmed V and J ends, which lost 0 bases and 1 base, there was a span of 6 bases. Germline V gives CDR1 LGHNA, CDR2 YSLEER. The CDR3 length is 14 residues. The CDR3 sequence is CASSQDRGNTEAFF. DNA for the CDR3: TGCGCCAGCAGCCAAGATAGAGGGAACACTGAAGCTTTCTTT.

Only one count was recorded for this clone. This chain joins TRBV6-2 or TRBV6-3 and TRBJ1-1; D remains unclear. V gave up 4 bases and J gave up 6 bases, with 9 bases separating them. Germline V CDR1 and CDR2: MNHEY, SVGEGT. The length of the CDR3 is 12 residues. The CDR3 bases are TGTGCCAGCAGTTTCATTGGAGCTGAAGCTTTCTTT. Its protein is CASSFIGAEAFF.